This entry concerns a single T cell receptor (beta chain). As yet, its antigen is unknown. The sample belongs to a study of beta chain features in type 1 diabetes. Every donor had blood drawn once into heparin, approximately 120 mL on average. The CDR3 is 12 amino acids. Unmatched junction bases numbered 7, after V lost 3 bases and J lost 13 bases. Per the germline V gene, CDR1 is SGHTA and CDR2 is FQGNSA. Points from the study as a whole: For type 1 diabetes patients, VDJ junctions showed fewer insertions and more deletions.

What was sequenced were expressed TCRB transcripts, since all of the isolated RNA had been reverse transcribed. The data were produced by immunoSEQ multiplex PCR, yet TCRdb's version contains in-frame clones alone and is incomplete. The sample consists of roughly 150,000 clones, about 8.1% of them appearing once. This receptor was taken from a man aged 18 to 30 in good health. The chain uses TRBV7-2 and TRBJ2-7, with 9 bases matching TRBD2. Material: central memory CD4+ T cells from blood. The CDR3 DNA reads TGTGCCAGCAGCTTTTTGGGTGGGACTAGCTACTTC. Protein: CASSFLGGTSYF.